A single sample is the source of the 15 T cell receptor beta chains below, sequenced in a study of CD8 T cells in Susac syndrome. The authors reverse transcribed about 0.5 to 1 ug RNA with random hexamers. One entry per CDR3 protein results from TCRdb running MiXCR on the immunoSEQ multiplex PCR reads. Here the sample spans tens of thousands of distinct CDR3 sequences, over 90% being singletons. The sequencing sample was made of CD4+ T cells from PBMCs. The receptors originated from a human donor with multiple sclerosis.

V usage is TRBV7-2 and J usage is TRBJ1-5; the D is unclear. The germline gives CDR1 SGHTA, CDR2 FQGNSA. This CDR3 spans 16 amino acids. V was pared by 1 base and J by 2 bases, with 12 bases between. In nucleotides, the CDR3 is TGTGCCAGCAGCTTAGTAGGACTAAAAGGCAATCAGCCCCAGCATTTT. It codes for CASSLVGLKGNQPQHF.

The rearrangement links TRBV24-1 to TRBJ1-2; D unclear. Germline values: CDR1 KGHDR, CDR2 SFDVKD. V was trimmed by 3 bases and J by 2 bases, leaving 18 bases between them. The length of the CDR3 is 17 residues. In DNA form, the CDR3 reads TGTGCCACCAGTGATGCGGGTCAGCTTTCCTACAACTATGGCTACACCTTC. It is translated as CATSDAGQLSYNYGYTF.

The chain uses TRBV5-6 and TRBJ2-5; D unresolved. CDR3 length equals 16 residues. Germline V CDR1 and CDR2: SGHDT, YYEEEE. V dropped 1 base and J dropped 5 bases, with 18 bases sitting between them. CDR3: CASSLFRLTTRETQYF. The CDR3 DNA sequence: TGTGCCAGCAGCTTGTTCCGATTGACCACACGGGAGACCCAGTACTTC.

V and J are TRBV6-2 or TRBV6-3 and TRBJ2-1; D remains unclear. The germline gives CDR1 MNHEY, CDR2 SVGEGT. This CDR3 region has 15 residues. Trimming shortened V by 5 bases and J by 2 bases, and 13 bases separated the two germline ends. CDR3 loop: CASSGDETAYNEQFF. CDR3 coding DNA: TGTGCCAGCAGTGGCGACGAAACAGCCTACAATGAGCAGTTCTTC.

V usage is TRBV29-1 and J usage is TRBJ1-1; D unclear. CDR3 size: 10 residues. Germline V gene sequence: CDR1 SQVTM, CDR2 ANQGSEA. V lost 7 bases and J lost 5, with 8 bases in between. CDR3 bases: TGCAGCGCCTATGAGACTGAAGCTTTCTTT. It specifies CSAYETEAFF. Combining the CDR3 with reference TRBV29-1 and TRBJ1-1 gives the whole variable domain SAVISQKPSRDICQRGTSLTIQCQVDSQVTMMFWYRQQPGQSLTLIATANQGSEATYESGFVIDKFPISRPNLTFSTLTVSNMSPEDSSIYLCSAYETEAFFGQGTRLTVV.

The CDR3 loop is CASSPSGGVETQYF. The CDR3 region has the DNA TGTGCCAGCAGTCCTAGCGGGGGGGTGGAGACCCAGTACTTC. The chain recombines TRBV12-3 or TRBV12-4 with TRBJ2-5, with TRBD2 matching over 12 bases. The CDR3 has 14 amino acids. Losses at the gene ends were 5 bases for V and 5 bases for J; bases not matched to a gene: 3.

The chain uses TRBV7-2 and TRBJ1-2; 7 positions agree with TRBD1. Germline V lookup: CDR1 SGHTA, CDR2 FQGNSA. The trim removed 5 bases at V and 8 bases at J, leaving 11 bases unmatched. The CDR3 covers 14 residues. The CDR3 is CASSQSGTASGYTF. The DNA for the CDR3 is TGTGCCAGCAGCCAGTCCGGGACAGCTTCAGGCTACACCTTC.

The chain couples TRBV9 to TRBJ2-3; 8 bases match TRBD1. This CDR3 region has 13 residues. The trim removed 6 bases at V and 2 bases at J, leaving 2 bases unmatched. Germline assignment: CDR1 SGDLS and CDR2 YYNGEE. The CDR3 sequence is CASKGQATDTQYF. Here the CDR3 DNA reads TGTGCCAGCAAGGGACAGGCCACAGATACGCAGTATTTT.

V gene TRBV15 combines with J gene TRBJ2-7; either TRBD1 or TRBD2 may supply D (6 bases each). V lost 0 bases to trimming and J lost 2 bases, with 17 bases between them. This CDR3 is 17 amino acids long. Germline values: CDR1 LNHNV, CDR2 YYDKDF (reference sequence). The CDR3 coding sequence is TGTGCCACCAGCAGAGATCGCGGGACAAGAATAACCTACGAGCAGTACTTC. It is translated as CATSRDRGTRITYEQYF.

V usage is TRBV7-9 and J usage is TRBJ1-2; 9 bases line up with TRBD1. CDR3 length equals 15 residues. V shed 5 bases, J shed 2 bases, and the junction held 6 bases outside the gene matches. The V gene's germline CDR1 is SEHNR and CDR2 FQNEAQ (reference sequence). The CDR3 nucleotides read TGTGCCAGCAGCATCGGACAGGGGAGGAACTATGGCTACACCTTC. This gives the protein CASSIGQGRNYGYTF.

The V and J genes are TRBV4-1 and TRBJ1-1; D uncertain. With 4 bases removed from V and 2 bases from J, the gap between germline ends came to 20 bases. The CDR3 is made up of 17 amino acids. Germline CDR1 and CDR2: MGHRA and YSYEKL. CDR3 coding DNA: TGCGCCAGCAGCCCCGGGATCGCGGGTCGTAGAAACACTGAAGCTTTCTTT. This translates into CASSPGIAGRRNTEAFF.

The chain links TRBV12-3 or TRBV12-4 to TRBJ1-6, with a tentative D call TRBD1 (5 bases). The CDR3 has 14 residues. V dropped 6 bases and J dropped 9 bases, with 15 bases sitting between them. DNA of the CDR3: TGTGCCAGCAGCCGGACAATCCGTAGTTCACCCCTCCACTTT. It translates to CASSRTIRSSPLHF.

The rearrangement uses TRBV20-1 and TRBJ2-3; 7 bases line up with TRBD2. Germline CDR1 is DFQATT and CDR2 is SNEGSKA (reference sequence). There are 13 residues in the CDR3. Trimming removed 7 bases from V and 4 bases from J; junction bases left unmatched: 8. The CDR3 loop is CSGFGGGADTQYF. CDR3 nucleotide sequence: TGCAGTGGGTTCGGTGGGGGGGCAGATACGCAGTATTTT.

This chain connects TRBV28 to TRBJ2-4, with D hard to call. The germline CDR1 and CDR2 sequences are MDHEN and SYDVKM. The CDR3 sequence is 11 residues long. Trimming took off 5 bases at V and 5 bases at J, with 4 bases between the two ends. CDR3 in amino acids: CASSVENIQYF. In nucleotides, the CDR3 is TGTGCCAGCAGTGTCGAAAACATTCAGTACTTC.

The rearrangement joins TRBV12-3 or TRBV12-4 to TRBJ1-1; tentatively, D is TRBD1 (6 bases). The CDR3 covers 12 residues. V lost 7 bases and J lost 7, with 13 bases in between. The CDR3 loop is CASTGEYYEAFF. In nucleotides, the CDR3 is TGTGCCAGCACAGGGGAGTACTATGAAGCTTTCTTT.